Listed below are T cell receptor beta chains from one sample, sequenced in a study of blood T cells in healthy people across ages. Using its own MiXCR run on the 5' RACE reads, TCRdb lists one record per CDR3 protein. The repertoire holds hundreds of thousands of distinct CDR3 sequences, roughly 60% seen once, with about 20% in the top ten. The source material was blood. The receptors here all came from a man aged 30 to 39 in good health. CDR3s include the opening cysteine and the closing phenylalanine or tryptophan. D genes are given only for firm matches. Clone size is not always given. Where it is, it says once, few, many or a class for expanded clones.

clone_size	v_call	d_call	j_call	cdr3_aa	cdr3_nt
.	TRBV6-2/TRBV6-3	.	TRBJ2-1	CASSYSQTSRVQFF	TGTGCCAGCAGTTACTCCCAGACATCTAGGGTGCAGTTCTTC
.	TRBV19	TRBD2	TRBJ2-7	CASSMWGTSGYEQYF	TGTGCCAGTAGTATGTGGGGGACTAGCGGCTACGAGCAGTACTTC
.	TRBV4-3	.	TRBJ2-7	CASRKDSMVPEQYF	TGCGCCAGCAGGAAGGACTCTATGGTGCCCGAGCAGTACTTC
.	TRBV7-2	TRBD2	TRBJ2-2	CASSLVLAGYGELFF	TGTGCCAGCAGCTTAGTGCTAGCGGGTTACGGGGAGCTGTTTTTT
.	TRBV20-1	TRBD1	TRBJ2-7	CSARGDLGQNEQYF	TGCAGTGCTAGAGGGGATCTGGGACAGAACGAGCAGTACTTC
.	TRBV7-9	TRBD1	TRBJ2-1	CASSVRQGADYNEQFF	TGTGCCAGCAGCGTTAGACAGGGGGCTGACTACAATGAGCAGTTCTTC
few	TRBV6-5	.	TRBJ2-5	CASSYSDEQETQYF	TGTGCCAGCAGTTACTCGGACGAGCAAGAGACCCAGTACTTC
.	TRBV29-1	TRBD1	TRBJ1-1	CSVRDSRTEAFF	TGCAGCGTGAGGGACAGTCGGACTGAAGCTTTCTTT
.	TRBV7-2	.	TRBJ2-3	CASSLDYFRTDTQYF	TGTGCCAGCAGCTTGGACTATTTCCGCACAGATACGCAGTATTTT
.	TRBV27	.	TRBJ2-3	CASSYAYGASDTQYF	TGTGCCAGCAGTTACGCCTACGGGGCCTCAGATACGCAGTATTTT
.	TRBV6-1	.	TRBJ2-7	CATLGRNSYEQYF	TGTGCCACCTTAGGGAGGAATTCCTACGAGCAGTACTTC
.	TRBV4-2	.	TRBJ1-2	CASSQEAGFSSHGYTF	TGTGCCAGCAGCCAAGAGGCAGGATTCTCCTCCCACGGCTACACCTTC
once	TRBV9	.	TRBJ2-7	CASSVRTGTYEQYF	TGTGCCAGCAGCGTAAGGACGGGCACCTACGAGCAGTACTTC
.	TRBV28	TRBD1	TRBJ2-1	CASSFGPGQGANEQFF	TGTGCCAGCAGTTTTGGTCCGGGACAGGGGGCAAATGAGCAGTTCTTC
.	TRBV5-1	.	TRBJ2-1	CASSLQGGKYNEQFF	TGCGCCAGCAGCTTACAGGGTGGGAAATACAATGAGCAGTTCTTC
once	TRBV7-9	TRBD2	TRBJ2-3	CASSLARSGGTLDTQYF	TGTGCCAGCAGCTTAGCGAGATCGGGAGGGACCCTCGATACGCAGTATTTT
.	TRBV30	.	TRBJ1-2	CAWSPVDNYGYTF	TGTGCCTGGAGTCCGGTTGATAACTATGGCTACACCTTC
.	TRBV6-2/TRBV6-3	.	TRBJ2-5	CASSSGQFLATQYF	TGTGCCAGCAGTTCAGGGCAGTTTTTGGCGACCCAGTACTTC
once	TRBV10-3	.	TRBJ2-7	CAIRTDVEQYF	TGTGCCATCAGGACAGACGTCGAGCAGTACTTC
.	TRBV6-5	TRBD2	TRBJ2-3	CASTDGTRDDTQYF	TGTGCCAGCACCGACGGGACTAGAGACGATACGCAGTATTTT
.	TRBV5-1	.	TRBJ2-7	CASSYGPGTGSEGPYEQYF	TGCGCCAGCAGCTACGGGCCAGGAACCGGTTCTGAGGGGCCTTACGAGCAGTACTTC
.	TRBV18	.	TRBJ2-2	CASSPPYNTGELFF	TGTGCCAGCTCACCACCGTATAACACCGGGGAGCTGTTTTTT
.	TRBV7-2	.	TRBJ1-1	CASDKGNLNTEAFF	TGTGCCAGCGACAAAGGGAACTTGAACACTGAAGCTTTCTTT
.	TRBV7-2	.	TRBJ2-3	CASSNTRDTQYF	TGTGCCAGCAGCAATACGAGGGATACGCAGTATTTT